This TCR beta chain was recovered during a study of blood T cell repertoires in COVID-19. Produced via immunoSEQ multiplex PCR; TCRdb's table is partial and in-frame only. The repertoire consists of about 160,000 clones, with about 86% occurring once and the leading ten covering roughly 20%. The germline V gene has CDR1 MNHNS and CDR2 SASEGT. The CDR3 contains 14 residues. V lost 1 base and J lost 4, with 8 bases in between. The sample consisted of peripheral blood. The TCR sequence derives from a woman over 75 with acute or convalescent COVID-19. The chain uses TRBV6-1 and TRBJ2-1, with D possibly being TRBD1 (5 bases). The CDR3 loop is CASSEGQIYNEQFF. The CDR3 DNA sequence: TGTGCCAGCAGTGAAGGACAGATTTACAATGAGCAGTTCTTC.